This T cell receptor beta chain stems from a study of T-cell memory formation after mild COVID-19. The CDR3 sequence is 14 residues long. CDR1 SQVTM and CDR2 ANQGSEA come from the germline V gene. The trim removed 7 bases at V and 10 bases at J, leaving 16 bases unmatched. In its sample, this clonotype was seen a few times. TCRdb re-called the 5' RACE reads with MiXCR, one entry per CDR3 protein. The data contain approximately 490,000 distinct CDR3 sequences, roughly 22% of them singletons. The V call is TRBV29-1, the J call TRBJ2-1, with TRBD1 matching over 7 bases. The sequence was obtained from an adult woman who had mild COVID-19 (a few samples of this study predate the infection). Cell type and time point are not known. The specimen sequenced was PBMCs or a T cell subset sorted from them (not recorded which). CDR3 amino acids: CSAYRDSHPSEQFF. CDR3 DNA: TGCAGCGCTTACCGGGACAGTCATCCATCCGAGCAGTTCTTC.